A selection of T cell receptor beta chains follows, all from one sample in a study of cytomegalovirus exposure and HLA in healthy donors. Assay used: immunoSEQ multiplex PCR; TCRdb lists only in-frame clones, some missing. The repertoire holds about 120,000 clones, with approximately 80% as singletons. The sequencing input was PBMCs. Source of these receptors: a man younger than 30 in good health and CMV-seropositive. CDR3s include the opening cysteine and the closing phenylalanine or tryptophan. D genes are given only for firm matches. Size tells how often a clone was seen (once, few, many) or the class of an expanded clone, and some rows leave it out.

clone_size: .; j_call: TRBJ2-5; v_call: TRBV5-1; d_call: TRBD1; cdr3_aa: CASSALTEDRGFGETQYF; cdr3_nt: TGCGCCAGCTCCGCATTGACCGAGGACAGGGGGTTTGGAGAGACCCAGTACTTC
clone_size: .; j_call: TRBJ1-5; v_call: TRBV28; d_call: .; cdr3_aa: CASNGANQPQHF; cdr3_nt: TGTGCCAGCAATGGGGCCAATCAGCCCCAGCATTTT
clone_size: .; j_call: TRBJ1-6; v_call: TRBV4-1; d_call: TRBD1; cdr3_aa: CASSPKSAGTGNSPLHF; cdr3_nt: TGCGCCAGCAGCCCAAAATCGGCCGGGACAGGGAATTCACCCCTCCACTTT
clone_size: .; j_call: TRBJ2-7; v_call: TRBV5-1; d_call: TRBD1; cdr3_aa: CASSLEGTGGAYEQYF; cdr3_nt: TGCGCCAGCAGCTTGGAAGGGACAGGGGGCGCATACGAGCAGTACTTC
clone_size: .; j_call: TRBJ1-2; v_call: TRBV5-4; d_call: TRBD1; cdr3_aa: CASSVPGQGNYGYTF; cdr3_nt: TGTGCCAGCAGCGTGCCGGGACAGGGCAACTATGGCTACACCTTC
clone_size: few; j_call: TRBJ2-2; v_call: TRBV29-1; d_call: TRBD2; cdr3_aa: CSVEGIAGAHTGELFF; cdr3_nt: TGCAGCGTTGAGGGTATAGCGGGGGCCCACACCGGGGAGCTGTTTTTT
clone_size: .; j_call: TRBJ1-4; v_call: TRBV7-2; d_call: TRBD1; cdr3_aa: CASSRDRASEKLFF; cdr3_nt: TGTGCCAGCAGCCGGGACAGGGCAAGTGAAAAACTGTTTTTT
clone_size: .; j_call: TRBJ1-5; v_call: TRBV6-1; d_call: TRBD1; cdr3_aa: CASTPGQGDQPQHF; cdr3_nt: TGTGCCAGCACCCCGGGACAGGGAGATCAGCCCCAGCATTTT
clone_size: .; j_call: TRBJ1-1; v_call: TRBV6-1; d_call: .; cdr3_aa: CASSEFTPEAFF; cdr3_nt: TGTGCCAGCAGTGAGTTTACTCCTGAAGCTTTCTTT
clone_size: .; j_call: TRBJ1-3; v_call: TRBV7-9; d_call: TRBD1; cdr3_aa: CASSLGTGGSGNTIYF; cdr3_nt: TGTGCCAGCAGCCTCGGGACAGGCGGCTCTGGAAACACCATATATTTT